This T cell receptor beta chain appears in the sequencing data of a study of blood T cell repertoires in COVID-19. About the research overall: Specimens from acute and convalescent COVID-19 originated in the United States, Italy and Spain. Sample material is recorded as cDNA or gDNA derived from T cells, B-cell-depleted T cells, or PBMCs.

In assigning cohorts, the study relied on participant-reported clinical history. In the original workflow: Reference gene primer amplification yielded estimated nucleated cell counts. Produced via immunoSEQ multiplex PCR; TCRdb's table is partial and in-frame only. For V, J and clone size, that table is used; D and trimming come from the DNA. Here the sample spans approximately 190,000 clones, approximately 83% being singletons. Germline V gene data show CDR1 as MNHNS and CDR2 as SASEGT. CDR3 length equals 15 residues. After removal of 3 bases from V and 4 bases from J, the junction contained 8 bases not matched to a gene.

This chain uses TRBV6-1 with TRBJ1-2; TRBD1 matches 7 bases. Material: PBMCs or T cells enriched from blood (not recorded which). The sequence derives from a middle-aged man who had recovered from COVID-19. The CDR3: CASSETGQILYGYTF. CDR3 nucleotide sequence: TGTGCCAGCAGTGAGACGGGACAGATACTCTATGGCTACACCTTC.